Below, 10 T cell receptor beta chains from the same sample are listed, as sequenced in a study of T cells after yellow fever vaccination. Each CDR3 protein is one row after TCRdb ran MiXCR on the 5' RACE reads. This table has 300,000 to 400,000 distinct CDR3 sequences, roughly 8.3% appearing once. Source: PBMCs, taken roughly 47 days after the first yellow fever vaccination. The receptors shown here come from a man aged 18 to 35 who received the YFV17D yellow fever vaccine.

The chain is built from TRBV6-6 and TRBJ2-7; 8 positions agree with TRBD2. Germline CDR1 MNHNY, CDR2 SVGAGI (reference sequence). V shed 6 bases, J shed 2 bases, and the junction held 3 bases outside the gene matches. The CDR3 is made up of 13 amino acids. The DNA of the CDR3 is TGTGCCAGCAGCCGCGGGGGGCCCTACGAGCAGTACGTC. Protein product: CASSRGGPYEQYV.

The gene calls are TRBV6-5 and TRBJ2-1, with D maybe TRBD2 (5 bases). V lost 2 bases and J lost 15, with 14 bases in between. The CDR3 is 12 residues long. Germline loops: CDR1 MNHEY, CDR2 SVGAGI. CDR3: CASSYGLMAWFF. DNA for the CDR3: TGTGCCAGCAGTTACGGACTGATGGCGTGGTTCTTC.

This clonotype appeared a few times. The rearrangement joins TRBV7-2 to TRBJ2-5; no firm D call. Deletions cut 2 bases from V and 2 bases from J, with 9 bases between. The germline CDR1 and CDR2 sequences are SGHTA and FQGNSA. The length of the CDR3 is 14 residues. The CDR3 loop is CASSLRPVQETQYF. The CDR3 region has the DNA TGTGCCAGCAGCTTAAGGCCAGTACAAGAGACCCAGTACTTC.

This clonotype appeared many times. The DNA for the CDR3 is TGTGCCAGCAGCTTAATGGCGGGGGACAATGAGCAGTTCTTC. This codes for CASSLMAGDNEQFF. V gene TRBV7-8 combines with J gene TRBJ2-1, with TRBD2 identical over 7 bases. The CDR3 has 14 amino acids. The J segment lost 5 bases and the V segment lost 2 bases, leaving 3 bases of the junction unmatched. Germline V gene sequence: CDR1 SGHVS, CDR2 FQNEAQ.

The rearrangement joins TRBV11-3 to TRBJ2-2; unclear D gene. CDR3 length equals 13 residues. Germline values: CDR1 SGHNT, CDR2 YENEEA. Trimming stripped 3 bases from V and 2 bases from J, with 4 bases between. The CDR3 DNA sequence: TGTGCCAGCAGCTTCTTTAACACCGGGGAGCTGTTTTTT. As protein: CASSFFNTGELFF.

This chain links TRBV11-2 with TRBJ1-6; D might be TRBD1 (5 bases). The CDR3 is 16 residues long. Germline V gene sequence: CDR1 SGHAT, CDR2 FQNNGV. Trimming pared 5 bases from V and 6 bases from J, leaving 17 bases between. The CDR3 nucleotides are TGTGCCAGCAGCCCTGCGTTGGACCAGGGTAATTCACCCCTCCACTTT. This translates into CASSPALDQGNSPLHF.

The CDR3: CSARDPAGEGTEAFF. Written as DNA, the CDR3 is TGCAGTGCTAGAGATCCGGCGGGGGAGGGGACTGAAGCTTTCTTT. The rearrangement uses TRBV20-1 and TRBJ1-1, with TRBD1 as a possible D gene (5 bases). The CDR3 contains 15 residues. Germline loops: CDR1 DFQATT, CDR2 SNEGSKA (reference sequence). With 0 bases removed from V and 5 bases from J, the gap between germline ends came to 16 bases.

The genes are TRBV20-1 and TRBJ2-5; 9 nucleotides agree with TRBD2. This CDR3 spans 16 amino acids. CDR1 and CDR2 (germline): DFQATT, SNEGSKA (reference sequence). Here the CDR3 DNA reads TGCTGTTTCTGGGGACTAGCTGGGGGCCCTCTAGAGACCCAGTACTTC. Its translation: CCFWGLAGGPLETQYF.

This clonotype was observed at least ten times. The rearrangement joins TRBV5-6 to TRBJ2-1, with TRBD2 as a possible D gene (6 bases). Trimming took off 3 bases at V and 7 bases at J, with 14 bases between the two ends. The CDR3 loop spans 14 amino acids. Germline assignment: CDR1 SGHDT and CDR2 YYEEEE. CDR3 sequence: CASSSSGGRNEQFF. The CDR3 nucleotides read TGTGCCAGCAGCTCCTCCGGGGGTCGGAATGAGCAGTTCTTC.

V and J are TRBV27 and TRBJ2-7; D uncertain. Trimming took 7 bases from V and 1 from J, leaving 14 bases between them. The CDR3 consists of 14 residues. Germline V gene sequence: CDR1 MNHEY, CDR2 SMNVEV (reference sequence). The CDR3 loop is CASTRAGPSYEQYF. In DNA form, the CDR3 reads TGTGCCAGCACCCGCGCAGGCCCTTCCTACGAGCAGTACTTC.